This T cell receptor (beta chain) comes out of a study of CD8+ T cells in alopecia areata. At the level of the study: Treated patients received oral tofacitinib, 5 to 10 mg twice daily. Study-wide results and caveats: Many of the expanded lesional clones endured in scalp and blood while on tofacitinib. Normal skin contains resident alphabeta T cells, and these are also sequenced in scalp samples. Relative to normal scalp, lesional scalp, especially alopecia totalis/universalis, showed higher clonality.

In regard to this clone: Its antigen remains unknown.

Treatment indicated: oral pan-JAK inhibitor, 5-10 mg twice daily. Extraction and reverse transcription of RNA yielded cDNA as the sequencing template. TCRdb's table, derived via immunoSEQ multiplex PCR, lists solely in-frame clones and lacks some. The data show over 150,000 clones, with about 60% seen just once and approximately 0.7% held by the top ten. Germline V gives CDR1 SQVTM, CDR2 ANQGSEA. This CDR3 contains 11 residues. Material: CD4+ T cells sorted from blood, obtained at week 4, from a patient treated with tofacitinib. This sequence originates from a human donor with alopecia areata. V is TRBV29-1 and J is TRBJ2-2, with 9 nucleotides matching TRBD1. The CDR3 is CGGQGTGELFF. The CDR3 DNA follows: TGCGGGGGACAGGGAACCGGGGAGCTGTTTTTT.